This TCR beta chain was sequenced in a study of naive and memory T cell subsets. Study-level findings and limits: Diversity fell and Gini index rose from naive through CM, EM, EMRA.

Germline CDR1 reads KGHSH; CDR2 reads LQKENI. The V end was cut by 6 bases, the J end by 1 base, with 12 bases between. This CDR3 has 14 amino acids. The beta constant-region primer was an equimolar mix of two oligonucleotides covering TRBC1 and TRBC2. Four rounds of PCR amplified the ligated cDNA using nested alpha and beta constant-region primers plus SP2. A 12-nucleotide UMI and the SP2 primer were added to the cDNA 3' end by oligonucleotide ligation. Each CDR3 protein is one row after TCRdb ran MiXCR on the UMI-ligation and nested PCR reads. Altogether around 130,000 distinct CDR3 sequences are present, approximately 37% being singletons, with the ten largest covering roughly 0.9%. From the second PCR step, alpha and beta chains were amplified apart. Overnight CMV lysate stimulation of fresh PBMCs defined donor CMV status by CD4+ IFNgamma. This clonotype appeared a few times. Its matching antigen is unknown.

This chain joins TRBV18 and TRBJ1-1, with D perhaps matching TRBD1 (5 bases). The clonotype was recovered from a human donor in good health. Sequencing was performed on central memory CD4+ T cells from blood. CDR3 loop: CASSLPGTNTEAFF. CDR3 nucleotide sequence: TGTGCCAGCTCGCTCCCCGGGACGAACACTGAAGCTTTCTTT. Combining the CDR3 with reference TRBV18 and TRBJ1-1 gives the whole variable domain NAGVMQNPRHLVRRRGQEARLRCSPMKGHSHVYWYRQLPEEGLKFMVYLQKENIIDESGMPKERFSAEFPKEGPSILRIQQVVRGDSAAYFCASSLPGTNTEAFFGQGTRLTVV.